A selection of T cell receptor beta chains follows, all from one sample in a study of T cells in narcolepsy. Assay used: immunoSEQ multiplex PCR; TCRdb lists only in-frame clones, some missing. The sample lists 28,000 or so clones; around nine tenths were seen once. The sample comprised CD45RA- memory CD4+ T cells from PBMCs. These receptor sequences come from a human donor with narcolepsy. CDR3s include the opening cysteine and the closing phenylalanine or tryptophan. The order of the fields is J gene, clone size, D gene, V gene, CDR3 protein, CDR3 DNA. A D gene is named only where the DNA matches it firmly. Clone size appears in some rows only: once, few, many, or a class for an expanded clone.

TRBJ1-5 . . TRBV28 CASSISGVNQPQHF TGTGCCAGCAGTATCTCAGGGGTGAATCAGCCCCAGCATTTT
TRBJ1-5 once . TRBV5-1 CASSPDSSYQPQHF TGCGCCAGCAGCCCGGACAGCTCCTATCAGCCCCAGCATTTT
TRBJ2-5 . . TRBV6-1 CASSPGGGQETQYF TGTGCCAGCAGTCCAGGGGGAGGGCAAGAGACCCAGTACTTC
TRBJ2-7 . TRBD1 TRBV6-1 CASSDSNRDRGRKQYF TGTGCCAGCAGTGATTCAAACCGGGACAGGGGCAGAAAGCAGTACTTC
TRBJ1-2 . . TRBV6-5 CASITASLFYGYTF TGTGCCAGCATAACGGCTAGTTTATTCTATGGCTACACCTTC
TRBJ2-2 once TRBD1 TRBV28 CASRDRDRAGELFF TGTGCCAGCAGGGACCGGGACAGGGCCGGGGAGCTGTTTTTT
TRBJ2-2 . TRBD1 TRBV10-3 CAINRGDTGELFF TGTGCCATCAACAGGGGCGACACCGGGGAGCTGTTTTTT
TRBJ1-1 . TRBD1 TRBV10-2 CASSEQGRTEAFF TGCGCCAGCAGTGAACAGGGGCGCACTGAAGCTTTCTTT
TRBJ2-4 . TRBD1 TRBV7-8 CASSPMLGQGGAKNIQYF TGTGCCAGCAGCCCAATGCTCGGACAGGGGGGAGCCAAAAACATTCAGTACTTC
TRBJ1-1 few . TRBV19 CASSPQTVNTEAFF TGTGCCAGTAGTCCTCAGACCGTGAACACTGAAGCTTTCTTT
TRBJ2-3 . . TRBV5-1 CASSLGGLVSTDTQYF TGCGCCAGCAGCTTGGGGGGGTTAGTGAGCACAGATACGCAGTATTTT
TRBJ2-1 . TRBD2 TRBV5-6 CATDTRGGAQREQFF TGTGCCACCGATACGCGCGGGGGGGCCCAGCGGGAGCAGTTCTTC
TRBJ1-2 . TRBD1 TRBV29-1 CSVVRQGGGYTF TGCAGCGTTGTACGACAGGGTGGAGGCTACACCTTC
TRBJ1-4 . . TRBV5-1 CASSARAAQATNEKLFF TGCGCCAGCTCAGCTAGGGCCGCCCAGGCGACTAATGAAAAACTGTTTTTT
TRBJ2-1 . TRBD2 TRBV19 CASSSPSGAINEQFF TGTGCCAGTAGTTCCCCTAGCGGGGCGATAAATGAGCAGTTCTTC
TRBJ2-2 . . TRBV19 CASSIDPSGELFF TGTGCCAGTAGTATAGATCCGAGCGGGGAGCTGTTTTTT
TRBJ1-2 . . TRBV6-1 CASSPLSTVNYGYTF TGTGCCAGCAGTCCACTTTCGACAGTAAACTATGGCTACACCTTC
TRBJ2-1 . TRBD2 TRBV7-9 CASSYLGGYNEQFF TGTGCCAGCAGCTACCTCGGGGGGTACAATGAGCAGTTCTTC